A selection of T cell receptor beta chains follows, all from one sample in a study of cytomegalovirus exposure and HLA in healthy donors. The repertoire was sequenced with immunoSEQ multiplex PCR; TCRdb's copy has only in-frame clones and lacks some. The repertoire holds 150,000 or so clones, with 80% to 90% as singletons. The sequenced material came from PBMCs. The source of these receptors is a man in his fifties in good health and CMV-seropositive. Each CDR3 is given with its conserved first and last residue. Fields, in order: V gene, clone size, J gene, D gene, CDR3 DNA, CDR3 protein. D genes are given only for firm matches. The listing skips clone size in some rows; elsewhere it reads once, few, many or a size class.

V gene: TRBV9; clone size: NA; J gene: TRBJ1-3; D gene: NA; CDR3 DNA: TGTGCCAGCAGCAGTTCGAGCTCTGGAAACACCATATATTTT; CDR3 protein: CASSSSSSGNTIYF
V gene: TRBV15; clone size: NA; J gene: TRBJ2-5; D gene: NA; CDR3 DNA: TGTGCCACCAGCAGATCCGGGAACCTCCAAGAGACCCAGTACTTC; CDR3 protein: CATSRSGNLQETQYF
V gene: TRBV6-5; clone size: NA; J gene: TRBJ2-5; D gene: NA; CDR3 DNA: TGTGCCAGCAGTTACTCGCAAGGGGCTGGAGAGACCCAGTACTTC; CDR3 protein: CASSYSQGAGETQYF
V gene: TRBV10-3; clone size: few; J gene: TRBJ1-1; D gene: NA; CDR3 DNA: TGTGCCATCAGTGACGGGGGAAACACTGAAGCTTTCTTT; CDR3 protein: CAISDGGNTEAFF
V gene: TRBV9; clone size: NA; J gene: TRBJ2-3; D gene: TRBD1; CDR3 DNA: TGTGCCAGCAGCCTACAGGGGACGAAGACAGATACGCAGTATTTT; CDR3 protein: CASSLQGTKTDTQYF
V gene: TRBV28; clone size: NA; J gene: TRBJ2-5; D gene: NA; CDR3 DNA: TGTGCCAGCGGACTCGGACAGTCCCAAGAGACCCAGTACTTC; CDR3 protein: CASGLGQSQETQYF
V gene: TRBV5-4; clone size: NA; J gene: TRBJ2-5; D gene: NA; CDR3 DNA: TGTGCCAGCAGCCAACCTAGCGACAGGGCAGAGACCCAGTACTTC; CDR3 protein: CASSQPSDRAETQYF
V gene: TRBV11-1; clone size: NA; J gene: TRBJ1-1; D gene: NA; CDR3 DNA: TGTGCCAGCGCCCCTTGGGGCGGGAACACTGAAGCTTTCTTT; CDR3 protein: CASAPWGGNTEAFF
V gene: TRBV7-8; clone size: NA; J gene: TRBJ2-3; D gene: TRBD2; CDR3 DNA: TGTGCCAGCAGCTCCTCGGAGGTTAGCGGGAGGCCCTCTTACACAGATACGCAGTATTTT; CDR3 protein: CASSSSEVSGRPSYTDTQYF
V gene: TRBV18; clone size: once; J gene: TRBJ2-5; D gene: NA; CDR3 DNA: TGTGCCAGCTCACCCCTCCGGGAGACCCAGTACTTC; CDR3 protein: CASSPLRETQYF
V gene: TRBV7-6; clone size: NA; J gene: TRBJ2-5; D gene: NA; CDR3 DNA: TGTGCCAGCAGCTGGAATCAGGGTCAAGAGACCCAGTACTTC; CDR3 protein: CASSWNQGQETQYF
V gene: TRBV15; clone size: NA; J gene: TRBJ1-1; D gene: NA; CDR3 DNA: TGTGCCACCAGCAGAGATGGGGGGGCCACTGAAGCTTTCTTT; CDR3 protein: CATSRDGGATEAFF
V gene: TRBV5-6; clone size: NA; J gene: TRBJ2-7; D gene: NA; CDR3 DNA: TGTGCCAGCAGCTTCGGACAGTTCTACGAGCAGTACTTC; CDR3 protein: CASSFGQFYEQYF
V gene: TRBV9; clone size: NA; J gene: TRBJ1-1; D gene: NA; CDR3 DNA: TGTGCCAGCAGCGTAAGTCAGATGAACACTGAAGCTTTCTTT; CDR3 protein: CASSVSQMNTEAFF
V gene: TRBV18; clone size: NA; J gene: TRBJ1-1; D gene: NA; CDR3 DNA: TGTGCCAGCTCGCCCACCGGGGGTGACACTGAAGCTTTCTTT; CDR3 protein: CASSPTGGDTEAFF
V gene: TRBV7-7; clone size: NA; J gene: TRBJ2-1; D gene: TRBD2; CDR3 DNA: TGTGCCAGCGGGACTAGGCCAAACAATGAGCAGTTCTTC; CDR3 protein: CASGTRPNNEQFF